The entry that follows covers one T cell receptor beta chain sequence. Per germline, CDR1 MNHEY and CDR2 SVGEGT. The CDR3 contains 16 residues. Trimming removed 2 bases at V and 3 bases at J, with 13 bases between. The record originates from a study of blood T cell repertoires in COVID-19. Participants reported their clinical history, and cohort assignment relied on those reports. Symptom resolution, clearance, or two negative PCRs marked donors in Cohort 3 as recovered. TCRdb's table, derived via immunoSEQ multiplex PCR, lists solely in-frame clones and lacks some. Of 150,000 or so clones in the sample, about 88% were seen once.

The rearrangement links TRBV6-2 or TRBV6-3 to TRBJ2-2, with D perhaps matching TRBD2 (6 bases). This sequence originates from a woman in her forties or fifties who had recovered from COVID-19. Sequencing was performed on PBMCs or T cells enriched from blood (not recorded which). The CDR3: CASSYRRARDTGELFF. The CDR3 DNA reads as TGTGCCAGCAGTTACCGGAGGGCCCGGGACACCGGGGAGCTGTTTTTT.